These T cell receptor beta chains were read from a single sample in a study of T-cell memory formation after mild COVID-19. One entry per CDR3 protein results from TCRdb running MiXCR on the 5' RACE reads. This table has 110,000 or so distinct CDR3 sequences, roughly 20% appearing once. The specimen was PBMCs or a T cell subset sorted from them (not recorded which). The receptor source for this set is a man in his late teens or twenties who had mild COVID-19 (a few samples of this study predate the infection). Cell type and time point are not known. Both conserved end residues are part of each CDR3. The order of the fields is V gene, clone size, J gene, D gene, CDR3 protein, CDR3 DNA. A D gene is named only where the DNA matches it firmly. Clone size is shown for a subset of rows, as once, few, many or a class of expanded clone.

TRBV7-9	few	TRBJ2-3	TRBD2	CASSSTSGGASTDTQYF	TGTGCCAGCAGCTCGACTAGCGGGGGAGCTAGCACAGATACGCAGTATTTT
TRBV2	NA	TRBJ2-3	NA	CASMASFPDTQYF	TGTGCCAGCATGGCTAGTTTCCCAGATACGCAGTATTTT
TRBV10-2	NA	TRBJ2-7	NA	CASSEFSSYEQYF	TGCGCCAGCAGTGAGTTTAGTAGCTACGAGCAGTACTTC
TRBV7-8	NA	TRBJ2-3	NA	CASSLGLAPGTDTQYF	TGTGCCAGCAGCTTAGGGTTAGCCCCCGGCACAGATACGCAGTATTTT
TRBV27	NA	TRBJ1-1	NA	CASRDGPNTEAFF	TGTGCCAGCAGGGACGGCCCGAACACTGAAGCTTTCTTT
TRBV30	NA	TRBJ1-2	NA	CAWSDYRVTNYGYTF	TGTGCCTGGAGTGATTACAGGGTGACTAACTATGGCTACACCTTC
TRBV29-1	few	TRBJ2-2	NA	CSVWGAGELFF	TGCAGCGTCTGGGGAGCCGGGGAGCTGTTTTTT
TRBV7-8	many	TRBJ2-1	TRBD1	CASSLERTGYNEQFF	TGTGCCAGCAGCTTGGAAAGGACAGGTTACAATGAGCAGTTCTTC
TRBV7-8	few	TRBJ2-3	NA	CASRDGGGTDTQYF	TGTGCCAGCAGGGATGGCGGGGGCACAGATACGCAGTATTTT
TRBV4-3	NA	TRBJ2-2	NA	CASQWQWRFGGPGELFF	TGCGCCAGCCAGTGGCAGTGGCGTTTTGGGGGACCCGGGGAGCTGTTTTTT
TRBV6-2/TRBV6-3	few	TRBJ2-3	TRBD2	CASSYLAESTDTQYF	TGTGCCAGCAGTTACCTAGCGGAGAGCACAGATACGCAGTATTTT
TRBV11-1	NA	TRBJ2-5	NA	CASPIWGETQYF	TGTGCCAGCCCAATTTGGGGAGAGACCCAGTACTTC
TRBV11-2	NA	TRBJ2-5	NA	CASSPPGSFRETQYF	TGTGCCAGCAGTCCGCCGGGCAGCTTCCGAGAGACCCAGTACTTC
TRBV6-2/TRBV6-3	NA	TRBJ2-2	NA	CASSYYNTGELFF	TGTGCCAGCAGTTACTATAACACCGGGGAGCTGTTTTTT
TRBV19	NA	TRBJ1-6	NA	CASSTTGSYNSPLHF	TGTGCCAGTAGTACCACCGGGTCCTATAATTCACCCCTCCACTTT
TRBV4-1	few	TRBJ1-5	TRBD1	CASSLAQGAMQPQHF	TGCGCCAGCAGCCTGGCCCAGGGGGCGATGCAGCCCCAGCATTTT
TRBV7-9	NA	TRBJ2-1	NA	CASSLTGVYNEQFF	TGTGCCAGCAGCTTAACGGGGGTATACAATGAGCAGTTCTTC
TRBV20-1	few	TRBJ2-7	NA	CSARGTSGTYEQYF	TGCAGTGCTAGAGGGACGAGCGGTACCTACGAGCAGTACTTC
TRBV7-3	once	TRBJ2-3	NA	CASSFGDGFGTDTQYF	TGTGCCAGCAGCTTTGGGGATGGGTTCGGCACAGATACGCAGTATTTT
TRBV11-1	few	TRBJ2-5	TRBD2	CASSVSGGVAGEAQETQYF	TGTGCCAGCAGTGTCTCCGGTGGCGTAGCGGGGGAAGCCCAAGAGACCCAGTACTTC